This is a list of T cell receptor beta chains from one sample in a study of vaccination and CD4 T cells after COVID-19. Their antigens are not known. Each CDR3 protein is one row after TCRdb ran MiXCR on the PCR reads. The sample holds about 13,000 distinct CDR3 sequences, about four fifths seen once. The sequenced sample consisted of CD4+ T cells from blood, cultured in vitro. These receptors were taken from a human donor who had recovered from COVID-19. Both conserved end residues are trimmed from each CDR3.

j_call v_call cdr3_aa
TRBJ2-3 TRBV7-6 ASSLDRPPRDTQY
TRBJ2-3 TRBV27 ASSFDLPYRTDTQY
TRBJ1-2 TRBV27 ASSRLGRGNYGYT
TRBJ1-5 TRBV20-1 SARDPWLGNQPQH
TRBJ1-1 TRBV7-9 ASSSGTGGKAF
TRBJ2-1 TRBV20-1 SARGQGLAGPQKQF
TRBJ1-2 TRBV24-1 ATSDVTGTGGYGYT
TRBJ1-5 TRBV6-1 ASSGRGGPQH
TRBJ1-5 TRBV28 ASSGGGQPQH
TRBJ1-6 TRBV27 ASSFDMISPLH
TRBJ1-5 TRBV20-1 SALGPLHSNQPQH
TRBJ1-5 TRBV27 ASSLSGGNQPQH
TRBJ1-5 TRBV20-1 SAARDRGEQPQH
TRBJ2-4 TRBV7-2 ASSFGPGGSTKNIQY
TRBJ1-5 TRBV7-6 ASSLTGGQPQH
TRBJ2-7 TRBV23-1 ASTTTVSYEQY
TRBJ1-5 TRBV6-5 ASSYEVDQPQH
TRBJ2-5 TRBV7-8 ASSLRAGTSGRTETQY
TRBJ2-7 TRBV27 ASSLSPRAGGNEQY
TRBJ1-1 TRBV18 ASSSAGTGNTEAF